This TCR beta chain was recovered during a study of blood T cell repertoires in COVID-19 (dated by TCRdb to 2019 to 2021). Background for the entire study: Samples covering the acute and convalescent phases of COVID-19 were provided by collaborators in the United States, Italy and Spain. The prospective study material was composed of cDNA or gDNA derived from T cells, B-cell-depleted T cells, or PBMCs. The dataset comprised deeply sampled blood TCRbeta repertoires from subjects exposed to, actively infected with, or recovered from COVID-19. The repertoires were made available in a free public database intended to serve as a resource for research on the immune response to SARS-CoV-2. Samples were obtained from the ongoing ImmuneRACE study (first 160 participants) and from 1,200 or so subjects provided by 6 global collaborators. A de-identified subject ID, COVID-19 status, age in years and sex were almost always included in the sample metadata. Where available, HLA class I and class II types were obtained from metadata supplied by the sample provider rather than from assay-based typing. What the study reported, not specific to this receptor: Clinical and demographic metadata were provided uncurated, with the amount varying by source and participant.

TCRbeta CDR3 regions were amplified from genomic DNA using the immunoSEQ Assay, a bias-controlled multiplex PCR. In the paper's pipeline: The number of nucleated cells in each sample was estimated from the amplification of reference gene primers within the assay. To quantify the absolute abundance of each unique TCRbeta CDR3 rearrangement, sequence reads were collapsed and filtered. For each sample, productive Simpson clonality was calculated as the square root of Simpson's diversity index across productive rearrangements. Held by TCRdb, this immuneACCESS table contains in-frame sequences only and omits some clones. Under half of the omission traces to an unresolved V gene where checked; the cause of the rest is unknown. That table gives V, J and clone size, and the DNA gave D and trimming. This sample holds under 350,000 clones; about nine tenths were observed only once. Less than 3% of the sample is in the top ten clones.

The germline V gene gives CDR1 as MNHEY and CDR2 as SVGAGI. Measured from the cysteine to the phenylalanine, the CDR3 is 14 residues long. Only the CDR3 DNA is retained, 42 bases long and in frame from the first base. From V the trimming removes 10 bases and from J it removes 4 bases, while the gene matches leave 9 bases of the junction unaccounted for. As concerns this clone: Its specific antigen is unknown. One base away there is no much larger clone; base qualities are not given.

Participants in the prospective study were aged about 18 to 95 years, lived in 24 United States geographic areas, and enrolled through a virtual design. In the prospective study, participants were assigned to cohorts based on the clinical history participants reported in a screening survey and a study questionnaire. ImmuneRACE Cohort 3 recovered participants were defined by two consecutive negative NP/OP PCR tests, healthcare professional clearance, or symptom resolution. Mobile phlebotomists in the prospective study collected whole blood, serum and a nasopharyngeal or oropharyngeal swab from every participant. Participants in the prospective study had the option to provide additional blood draws and questionnaires over an approximately 2-month period. Blood samples from the prospective study were shipped frozen or at room temperature prior to DNA extraction.

The chain joins TRBV6-5 to TRBJ1-4; 7 bases in between match TRBD1. The sequenced sample consisted of PBMCs or T cells enriched from blood (not recorded which). The sequence derives from a woman aged 18-35 years who had recovered from COVID-19. This receptor has the CDR3 CATGGGTLNEKLFF. The sequence in DNA is TGTGCCACAGGGGGTGGGACACTTAATGAAAAACTGTTTTTT.